These 14 T cell receptor beta chains were sequenced from one sample in a study of shared clonotypes between healthy human individuals (dated by TCRdb to the early 2020s). The library was prepared using the immunoSEQ multiplex PCR assay. The table comes from immuneACCESS by way of TCRdb, which keeps in-frame sequences with V and J called. Part of the clones is missing from these tables; in studies checked, under half for an unresolved V gene and the rest for unknown reasons. Within this sample are about 79,000 clones, with 60% to 80% of them counted one time only. Together, the top ten hold over 50% of the sample. Sequences were obtained from memory CD8+ T cells sorted from blood. The sample's cell subset or site, from its label and the paper: CD45RO+ cells pooled with CCR7-negative TemRA cells. The receptor source for this set is a man aged 25 to 40 in good health.

V gene TRBV5-1 combines with J gene TRBJ2-1; D may be TRBD2 (6 bases). This CDR3 has 14 residues. The ends were cut back, 4 bases at V and 9 bases at J, with 17 bases in the middle. Germline V gives CDR1 SGHRS, CDR2 YFSETQ. The CDR3 DNA sequence: TGCGCCAGCAGCGAAGAGGGACTTTCCGGTGAGCAGTTCTTC. Translation: CASSEEGLSGEQFF.

The CDR3 region is CASSTAPRADTQYF. As DNA, the CDR3 is TGTGCCAGTAGTACGGCCCCTAGGGCAGATACGCAGTATTTT. The chain recombines TRBV19 with TRBJ2-3, with D unresolved. V lost 4 bases, J lost 4 bases, and 12 bases lay in between. The CDR3 has 14 residues. The germline gives CDR1 LNHDA, CDR2 SQIVND (reference sequence).

V is TRBV28 and J is TRBJ1-1, with D possibly TRBD1 on 6 matching bases. The V gene's germline CDR1 is MDHEN and CDR2 SYDVKM. V gave up 8 bases and J gave up 1 base, with 23 bases separating them. The CDR3 sequence is 17 residues long. As DNA, the CDR3 is TGTGCCAGCCTTCTCGGCTTCTCAGGGGTTCGGAACACTGAAGCTTTCTTT. Residues: CASLLGFSGVRNTEAFF.

This sequence joins TRBV7-2 and TRBJ2-1, with a weak D call TRBD1 (6 bases). The V gene lost 5 bases and the J gene lost 8 bases, with 22 bases spanning the gap. Germline V CDR1 and CDR2: SGHTA, FQGNSA. The CDR3 spans 16 residues. CDR3 bases: TGTGCCAGCAGCCCTGTGGGGGCTAGAGGGTTCGATGAGCAGTTCTTC. Amino acids: CASSPVGARGFDEQFF.

This rearrangement joins TRBV11-3 to TRBJ2-4; 10 bases are a match to TRBD1. Looked up from germline, CDR1 is SGHNT and CDR2 is YENEEA. The CDR3 is 16 residues long. The J segment lost 3 bases and the V segment lost 5 bases, leaving 7 bases of the junction unmatched. CDR3 in DNA: TGTGCCAGCAGCCCCGGGACAGGGGATGGCAAAAACATTCAGTACTTC. This codes for CASSPGTGDGKNIQYF.

With respect to this clone: With a far larger clone one base away, a read error is the likely cause. Additional DNA sequences in this sample encode the identical CDR3. This chain links TRBV28 with TRBJ2-7; 7 positions match TRBD2. Looked up from germline, CDR1 is MDHEN and CDR2 is SYDVKM. This CDR3 is built from 16 residues. CDR3 nucleotides: TGTGCCAGCAGTTTACTCAGCGGGGCACGGTCCTACGAACAGTACTTC. Its protein is CASSLLSGARSYEQYF.

This clone was found a few times. The J gene is TRBJ2-2, the V gene TRBV6-4, with D hard to call. Germline values: CDR1 MRHNA, CDR2 SNTAGT. The CDR3 has 15 residues. The V end lost 3 bases, the J end lost 1 base, and 9 bases lay between the germline ends. The CDR3 nucleotides read TGTGCCAGCAGTGAAACAGCAGAGAACACCGGGGAGCTGTTTTTT. This sequence encodes CASSETAENTGELFF.

This clone was recorded many times. The rearrangement joins TRBV25-1 to TRBJ2-3; D is undetermined. This CDR3 is 11 amino acids long. CDR1 is MGHDK and CDR2 is SYGVNS in the germline V gene. V was shortened by 8 bases and J by 2 bases, with 5 bases between the two germline ends. The CDR3 is CASSHTDTQYF. As DNA, the CDR3 is TGTGCCAGCTCCCACACAGATACGCAGTATTTT.

At least ten counts were recorded for this clone. Other DNA sequences in the sample encode the same CDR3. This chain connects TRBV7-9 to TRBJ2-5; unclear D gene. This CDR3 is 16 amino acids long. V lost 5 bases and J lost 4, with 20 bases in between. Germline CDR1 SEHNR, CDR2 FQNEAQ (reference sequence). The CDR3 coding sequence is TGTGCCAGCAGCCACCAAAAACGGACCGTCGGAGAGACCCAGTACTTC. This translates into CASSHQKRTVGETQYF. Complete variable domain (other parts from reference TRBV7-9 and TRBJ2-5): DTGVSQNPRHKITKRGQNVTFRCDPISEHNRLYWYRQTLGQGPEFLTYFQNEAQLEKSRLLSDRFSAERPKGSFSTLEIQRTEQGDSAMYLCASSHQKRTVGETQYFGPGTRLLVL.

This chain links TRBV9 with TRBJ2-3; 8 positions agree with TRBD2. Germline V gene sequence: CDR1 SGDLS, CDR2 YYNGEE. The CDR3 consists of 16 residues. Unmatched junction bases numbered 9, after V lost 4 bases and J lost 2 bases. In DNA, the CDR3 is TGTGCCAGCAGCCTCGGAGGCGGGAGGATCACAGATACGCAGTATTTT. Its protein product is CASSLGGGRITDTQYF.

The sample holds a few counts of this clone. The germline gene is not matched at one end of the junction; a read error may be the cause. The J gene is TRBJ2-3, the V gene TRBV27; D is uncertain. The CDR3 extends over 13 amino acids. CDR1 and CDR2 from the germline V gene are MNHEY and SMNVEV (reference sequence). Here the CDR3 DNA reads TGTGCCAGCCGTTTTCGGAGCACAGATACGCAGTATTTT. Encoded protein: CASRFRSTDTQYF.

This chain joins TRBV2 and TRBJ2-4; a possible D gene is TRBD1 (6 bases). The CDR3 sequence is 16 residues long. The V gene lost 6 bases and the J gene lost 2 bases, with 17 bases spanning the gap. CDR1 and CDR2 from the germline V gene are SNHLY and FYNNEI. This CDR3 is CASRQTTTGTKNIQYF. The CDR3 nucleotides are TGTGCCAGCAGACAAACAACTACAGGGACCAAAAACATTCAGTACTTC. Supplemented by reference TRBV2 and TRBJ2-4, the full variable domain reads EPEVTQTPSHQVTQMGQEVILRCVPISNHLYFYWYRQILGQKVEFLVSFYNNEISEKSEIFDDQFSVERPDGSNFTLKIRSTKLEDSAMYFCASRQTTTGTKNIQYFGAGTRLSVL.

A single count supports this clone. Distinct nucleotide sequences in the sample also encode this CDR3. The V gene is TRBV27, the J gene TRBJ2-1; 11 bases line up with TRBD2. Germline V gene sequence: CDR1 MNHEY, CDR2 SMNVEV (reference sequence). The CDR3 is 14 amino acids. With 5 bases clipped from V and 7 bases from J, the junction kept 4 bases outside the gene matches. The DNA of the CDR3 is TGTGCCAGCAGTCGCCGGACTAGCGGGAATGAGCAGTTCTTC. Protein: CASSRRTSGNEQFF.

The genes are TRBV28 and TRBJ1-1, with 7 bases identical to TRBD1. Germline CDR1 is MDHEN and CDR2 is SYDVKM. The CDR3 is 15 residues long. The V and J ends lost 6 bases and 0 bases, in that order; junction bases with no gene match: 7. In nucleotides, the CDR3 is TGTGCCAGCAGGGCTGACAGGGACTTGAACACTGAAGCTTTCTTT. This encodes CASRADRDLNTEAFF. Drawing the rest from reference TRBV28 and TRBJ1-1, the complete variable domain is DVKVTQSSRYLVKRTGEKVFLECVQDMDHENMFWYRQDPGLGLRLIYFSYDVKMKEKGDIPEGYSVSREKKERFSLILESASTNQTSMYLCASRADRDLNTEAFFGQGTRLTVV.